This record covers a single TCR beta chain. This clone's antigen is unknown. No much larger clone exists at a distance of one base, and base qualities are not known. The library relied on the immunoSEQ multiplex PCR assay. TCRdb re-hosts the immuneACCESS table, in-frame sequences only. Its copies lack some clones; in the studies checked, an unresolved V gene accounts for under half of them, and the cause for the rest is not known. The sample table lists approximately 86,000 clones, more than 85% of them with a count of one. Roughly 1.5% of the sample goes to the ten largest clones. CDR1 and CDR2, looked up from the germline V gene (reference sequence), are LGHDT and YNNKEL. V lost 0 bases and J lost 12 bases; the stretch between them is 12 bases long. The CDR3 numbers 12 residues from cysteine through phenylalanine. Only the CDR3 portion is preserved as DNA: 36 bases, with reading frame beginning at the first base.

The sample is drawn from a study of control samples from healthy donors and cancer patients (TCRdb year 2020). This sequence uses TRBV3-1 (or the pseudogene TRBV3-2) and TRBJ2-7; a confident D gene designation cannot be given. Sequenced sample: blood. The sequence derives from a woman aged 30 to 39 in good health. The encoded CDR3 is CASSQDITVLYF. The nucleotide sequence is TGTGCCAGCAGCCAAGATATCACAGTGCTGTACTTC.